These 6 T cell receptor beta chains were all obtained from the same sample, sequenced in a study of tumor-infiltrating lymphocytes in primary liver carcinoma. Priming with a constant-region primer yielded TCR beta cDNA from around 0.45 ug total RNA. Libraries for TCR beta were built through three nested multiplex PCR rounds, which together made up a slightly modified ARM-PCR procedure. Each of the first two PCR rounds ran roughly 9 cycles with TRBV1-TRBV30 forward and C-beta reverse primers. Via MiXCR, TCRdb re-called the multiplex PCR reads, giving one row per CDR3 protein. The sample holds just over 300,000 distinct CDR3 sequences, around 50% seen once. The study extracted blood RNA from unsorted whole blood and also extracted germline DNA. Sequencing was carried out using peripheral blood. All receptors derive from a woman in her twenties or thirties with primary liver carcinoma and hepatitis B virus infection.

The table lists this clonotype with a few counts. A much larger clone differs from this one at a single base, so this may be a read error. Since the CDR3 does not end with the conserved phenylalanine or tryptophan, this likely comes from a read error. This chain uses TRBV11-3 with TRBJ2-5; D perhaps matches TRBD1 (5 bases). Looked up from germline, CDR1 is SGHNT and CDR2 is YENEEA. V dropped 4 bases and J dropped 1 base, with 7 bases sitting between them. This CDR3 region has 13 residues. The CDR3 nucleotides read TGTGCCAGCAGCTCCCAGGGCCAAGAGACCCAGTACTCC. Amino acids: CASSSQGQETQYS.

As regards this clonotype: The junction does not match germline at one end; this may be a read error. V gene TRBV4-2 combines with J gene TRBJ2-1; 7 nucleotides match TRBD2. There are 17 residues in the CDR3. Germline V gene data show CDR1 as LGHNA and CDR2 as YNFKEQ. CDR3 sequence (DNA): TGTGCCAGCAACCAAGGAGGAGGCGGGAGTCGTTATGATGAGCAGTTCTTC. This translates into CASNQGGGGSRYDEQFF.

This clonotype was observed many times. The chain carries TRBV6-1 and TRBJ1-5; D gene ambiguous. Germline values: CDR1 MNHNS, CDR2 SASEGT. This CDR3 is built from 12 residues. The germline V and J ends were trimmed by 3 bases and 7 bases, with 7 bases remaining between them. CDR3 nucleotide sequence: TGTGCCAGCAGTGACAGGAGACAGCCCCAGCATTTT. It translates to CASSDRRQPQHF.

This clonotype occurred many times. The rearrangement joins TRBV4-1 to TRBJ2-6; no clear D gene. CDR1 and CDR2 (germline): MGHRA, YSYEKL. The CDR3 has 19 amino acids. With 6 bases removed from V and 2 bases from J, the gap between germline ends came to 23 bases. CDR3 DNA sequence: TGCGCCAGCAGTCACGGTGCAGCGAAGATCTTAGCTGGGGCCAACGTCCTGACTTTC. Protein sequence: CASSHGAAKILAGANVLTF.

Regarding this clonotype: One base away lies a much larger clone, so this may be a sequencing read error. The CDR3 protein is CASSLPANQETQYF. The CDR3 DNA reads as TGTGCCAGCAGTTTACCCGCTAACCAAGAGACCCAGTACTTC. This chain joins TRBV12-3 or TRBV12-4 and TRBJ2-5; no definite D call. V lost 2 bases to trimming and J lost 0 bases, with 7 bases between them. The CDR3 has 14 residues.

As to this clonotype: Compared with germline, one end of the junction differs, possibly owing to a read error. This chain connects TRBV12-3 or TRBV12-4 to TRBJ1-5, with 9 bases that match TRBD1. This CDR3 region has 17 residues. In DNA, the CDR3 is TGTGCCAGCAGCGGATACACCAGGGACAGGGACAATCATCCCCAGCATTTT. This encodes CASSGYTRDRDNHPQHF.